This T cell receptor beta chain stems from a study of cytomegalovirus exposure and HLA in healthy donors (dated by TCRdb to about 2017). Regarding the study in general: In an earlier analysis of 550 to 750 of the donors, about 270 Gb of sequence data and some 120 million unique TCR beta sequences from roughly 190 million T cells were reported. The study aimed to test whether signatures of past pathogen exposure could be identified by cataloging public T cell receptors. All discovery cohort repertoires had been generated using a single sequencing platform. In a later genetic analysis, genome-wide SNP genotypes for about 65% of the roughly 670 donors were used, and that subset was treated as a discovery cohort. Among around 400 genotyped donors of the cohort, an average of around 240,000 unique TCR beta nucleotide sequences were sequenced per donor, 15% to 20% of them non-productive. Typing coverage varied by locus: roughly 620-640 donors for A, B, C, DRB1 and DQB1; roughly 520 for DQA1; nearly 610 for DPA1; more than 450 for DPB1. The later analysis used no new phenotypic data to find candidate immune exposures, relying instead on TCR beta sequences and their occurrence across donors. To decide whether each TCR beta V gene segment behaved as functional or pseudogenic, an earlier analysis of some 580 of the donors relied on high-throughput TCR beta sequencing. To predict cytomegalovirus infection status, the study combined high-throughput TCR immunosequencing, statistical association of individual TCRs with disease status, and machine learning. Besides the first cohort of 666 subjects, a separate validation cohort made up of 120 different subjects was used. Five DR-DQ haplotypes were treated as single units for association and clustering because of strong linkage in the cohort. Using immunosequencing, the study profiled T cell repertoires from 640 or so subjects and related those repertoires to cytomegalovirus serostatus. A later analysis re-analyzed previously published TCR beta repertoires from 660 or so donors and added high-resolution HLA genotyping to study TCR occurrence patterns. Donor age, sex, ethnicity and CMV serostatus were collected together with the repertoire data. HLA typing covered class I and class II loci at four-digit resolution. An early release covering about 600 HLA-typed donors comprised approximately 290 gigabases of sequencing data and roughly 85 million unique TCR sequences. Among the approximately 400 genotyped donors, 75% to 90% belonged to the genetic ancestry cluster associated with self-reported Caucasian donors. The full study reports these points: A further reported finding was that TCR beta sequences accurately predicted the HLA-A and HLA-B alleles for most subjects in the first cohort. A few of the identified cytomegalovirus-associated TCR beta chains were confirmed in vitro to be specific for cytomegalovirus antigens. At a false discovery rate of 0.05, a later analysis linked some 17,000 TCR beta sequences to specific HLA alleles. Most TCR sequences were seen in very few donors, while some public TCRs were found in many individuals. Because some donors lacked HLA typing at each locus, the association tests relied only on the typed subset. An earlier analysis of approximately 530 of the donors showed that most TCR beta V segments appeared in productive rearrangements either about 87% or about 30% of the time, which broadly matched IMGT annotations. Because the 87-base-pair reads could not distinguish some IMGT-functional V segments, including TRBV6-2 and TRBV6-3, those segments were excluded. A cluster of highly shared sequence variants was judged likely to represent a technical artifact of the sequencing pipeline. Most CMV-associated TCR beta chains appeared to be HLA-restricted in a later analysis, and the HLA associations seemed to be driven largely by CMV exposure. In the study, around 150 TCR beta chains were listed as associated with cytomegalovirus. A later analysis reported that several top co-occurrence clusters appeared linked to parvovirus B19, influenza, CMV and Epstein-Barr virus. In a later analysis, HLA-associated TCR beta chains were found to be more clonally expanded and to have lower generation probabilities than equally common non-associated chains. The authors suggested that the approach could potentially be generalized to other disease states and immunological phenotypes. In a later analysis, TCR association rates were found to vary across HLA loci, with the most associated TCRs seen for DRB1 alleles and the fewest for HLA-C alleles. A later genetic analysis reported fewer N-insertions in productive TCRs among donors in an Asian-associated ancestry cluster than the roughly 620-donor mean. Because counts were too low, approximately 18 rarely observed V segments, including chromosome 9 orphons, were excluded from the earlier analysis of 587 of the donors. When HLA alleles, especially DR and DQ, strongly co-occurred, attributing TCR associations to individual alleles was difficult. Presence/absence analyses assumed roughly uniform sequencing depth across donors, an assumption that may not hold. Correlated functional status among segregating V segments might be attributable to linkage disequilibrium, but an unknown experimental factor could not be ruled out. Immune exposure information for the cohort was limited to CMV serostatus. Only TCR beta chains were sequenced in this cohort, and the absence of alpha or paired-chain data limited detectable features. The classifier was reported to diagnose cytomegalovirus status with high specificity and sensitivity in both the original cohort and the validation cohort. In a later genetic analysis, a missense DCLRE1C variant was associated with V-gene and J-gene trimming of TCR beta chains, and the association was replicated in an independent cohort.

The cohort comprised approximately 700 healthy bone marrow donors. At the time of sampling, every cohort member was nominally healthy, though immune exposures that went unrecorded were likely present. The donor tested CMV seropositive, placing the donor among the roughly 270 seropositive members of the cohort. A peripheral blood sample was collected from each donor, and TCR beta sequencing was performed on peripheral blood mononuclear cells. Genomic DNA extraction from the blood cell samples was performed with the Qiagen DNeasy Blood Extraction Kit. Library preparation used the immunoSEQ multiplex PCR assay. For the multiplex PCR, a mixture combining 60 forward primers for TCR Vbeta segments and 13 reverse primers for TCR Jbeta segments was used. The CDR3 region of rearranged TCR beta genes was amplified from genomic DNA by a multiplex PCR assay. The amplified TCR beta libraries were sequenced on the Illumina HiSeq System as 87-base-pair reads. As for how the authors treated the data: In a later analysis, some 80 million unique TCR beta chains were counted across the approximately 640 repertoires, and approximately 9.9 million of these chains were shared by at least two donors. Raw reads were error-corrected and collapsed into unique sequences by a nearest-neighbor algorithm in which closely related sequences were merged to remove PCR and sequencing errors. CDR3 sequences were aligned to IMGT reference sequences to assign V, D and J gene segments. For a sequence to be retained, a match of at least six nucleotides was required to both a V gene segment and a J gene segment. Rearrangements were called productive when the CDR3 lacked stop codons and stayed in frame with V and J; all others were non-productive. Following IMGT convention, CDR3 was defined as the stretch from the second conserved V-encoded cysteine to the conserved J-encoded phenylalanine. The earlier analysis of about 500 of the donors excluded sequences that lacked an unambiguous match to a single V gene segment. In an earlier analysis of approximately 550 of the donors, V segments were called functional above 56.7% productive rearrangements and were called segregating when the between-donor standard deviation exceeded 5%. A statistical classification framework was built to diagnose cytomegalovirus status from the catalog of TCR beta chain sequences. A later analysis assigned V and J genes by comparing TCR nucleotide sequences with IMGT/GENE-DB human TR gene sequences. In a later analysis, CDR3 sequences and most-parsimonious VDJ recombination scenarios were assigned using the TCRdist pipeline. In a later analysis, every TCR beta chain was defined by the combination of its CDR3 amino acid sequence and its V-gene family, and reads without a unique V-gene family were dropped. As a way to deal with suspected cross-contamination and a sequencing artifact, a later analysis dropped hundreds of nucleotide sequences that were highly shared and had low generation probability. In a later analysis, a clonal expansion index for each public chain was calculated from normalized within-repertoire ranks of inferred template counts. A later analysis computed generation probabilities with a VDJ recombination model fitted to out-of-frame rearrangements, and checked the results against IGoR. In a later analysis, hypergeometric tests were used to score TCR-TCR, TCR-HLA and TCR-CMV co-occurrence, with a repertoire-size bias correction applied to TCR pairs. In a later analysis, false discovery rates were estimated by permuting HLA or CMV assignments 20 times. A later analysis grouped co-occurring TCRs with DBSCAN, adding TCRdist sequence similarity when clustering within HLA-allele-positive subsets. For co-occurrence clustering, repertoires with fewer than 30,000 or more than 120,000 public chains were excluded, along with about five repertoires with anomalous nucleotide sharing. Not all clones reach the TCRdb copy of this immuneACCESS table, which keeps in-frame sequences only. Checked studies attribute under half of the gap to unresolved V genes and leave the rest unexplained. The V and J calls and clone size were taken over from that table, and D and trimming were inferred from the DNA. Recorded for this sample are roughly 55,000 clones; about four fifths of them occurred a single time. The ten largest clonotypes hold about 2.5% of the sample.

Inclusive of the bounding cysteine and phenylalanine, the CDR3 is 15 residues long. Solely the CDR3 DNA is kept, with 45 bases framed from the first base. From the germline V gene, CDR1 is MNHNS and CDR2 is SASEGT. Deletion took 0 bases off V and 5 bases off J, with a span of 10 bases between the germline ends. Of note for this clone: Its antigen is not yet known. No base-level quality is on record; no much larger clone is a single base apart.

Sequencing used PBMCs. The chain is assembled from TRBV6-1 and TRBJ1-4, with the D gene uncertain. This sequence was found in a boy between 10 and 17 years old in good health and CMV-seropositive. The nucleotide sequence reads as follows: TGTGCCAGCAGTGAAGCGCTAGGAGGAAATGAAAAACTGTTTTTT. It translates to CASSEALGGNEKLFF.